One and the same sample provided the 32 T cell receptor beta chains below, sequenced in a study of blood T cell repertoires in COVID-19. Sequencing used immunoSEQ multiplex PCR; TCRdb keeps in-frame clones, though not all of them. This sample yields about 310,000 clones, of which around 87% are seen a single time; less than 9.5% belongs to the top ten. The sample was peripheral blood. All receptors come from a woman aged 50 to 60 who had recovered from COVID-19.

This clone has just one count. V and J are TRBV28 and TRBJ1-2; D is undetermined. V gave up 2 bases and J gave up 4 bases, with 11 bases separating them. The CDR3 length is 14 residues. Germline lookup yields CDR1 MDHEN and CDR2 SYDVKM. CDR3 sequence reads: CASSLVEPSYGYTF. In DNA, the CDR3 is TGTGCCAGCAGTTTAGTCGAGCCGAGCTATGGCTACACCTTC.

CDR3 nucleotide sequence: TGTGCCAGCAGCCCCCGACAGATCGCAGGGGACACCGGGGAGCTGTTTTTT. Translated, it gives CASSPRQIAGDTGELFF. This chain connects TRBV7-9 to TRBJ2-2; tentative D call: TRBD1 (6 bases). Trimming took off 5 bases at V and 3 bases at J, with 19 bases between the two ends. Germline V lookup: CDR1 SEHNR, CDR2 FQNEAQ (reference sequence). The CDR3 has 17 residues.

V gene TRBV2 combines with J gene TRBJ1-1, with 7 bases fitting TRBD1. There are 14 residues in the CDR3. After removal of 6 bases from V and 5 bases from J, the junction contained 9 bases not matched to a gene. Germline-derived CDR1 and CDR2 are SNHLY and FYNNEI. The CDR3 DNA sequence: TGTGCCAGCAGAACAATCAGGGGGAGGACTGAAGCTTTCTTT. Amino acids: CASRTIRGRTEAFF.

V gene TRBV6-5 combines with J gene TRBJ1-1; D perhaps matches TRBD1 (5 bases). The CDR3 covers 14 residues. The V and J ends lost 6 bases and 4 bases respectively, with 15 bases between them. Germline lookup yields CDR1 MNHEY and CDR2 SVGAGI. The CDR3 DNA reads as TGTGCCAGCAGGGAGCCAGGGCGAGTCACTGAAGCTTTCTTT. It yields the protein CASREPGRVTEAFF.

The chain has TRBV28 and TRBJ1-3; no clear D gene. The CDR3 covers 12 residues. V was shortened by 5 bases and J by 7 bases, with 9 bases between the two germline ends. Germline-derived CDR1 and CDR2 are MDHEN and SYDVKM. The CDR3 DNA is TGTGCCAGCAGTAAGCGTAGGAACACCATATATTTT. Translating it yields CASSKRRNTIYF.

J is TRBJ1-5 and V is TRBV15; D is possibly TRBD1 (6 bases). Germline lookup yields CDR1 LNHNV and CDR2 YYDKDF (reference sequence). V lost 5 bases to trimming and J lost 3 bases, with 20 bases between them. This CDR3 spans 17 amino acids. CDR3 protein: CATSGPDRTSSNQPQHF. CDR3 nucleotides: TGTGCCACCAGCGGTCCAGACAGGACATCCTCCAATCAGCCCCAGCATTTT.

The V and J genes are TRBV3-1 (or the pseudogene TRBV3-2) and TRBJ2-4, with TRBD2 identical over 12 bases. CDR3 size: 17 residues. Trimming at V came to 4 bases and at J to 2 bases, leaving 6 bases not matched to a gene. The germline V gene encodes CDR1 LGHDT and CDR2 YNNKEL (reference sequence). The CDR3 DNA sequence: TGTGCCAGCAGCCTTCTAGCGGGGGGGCTGTCCAAAAACATTCAGTACTTC. Its protein is CASSLLAGGLSKNIQYF.

The V call is TRBV29-1, the J call TRBJ2-7; the match to TRBD2 covers 7 bases. Germline lookup yields CDR1 SQVTM and CDR2 ANQGSEA. The V and J ends lost 4 bases and 6 bases, in that order; junction bases with no gene match: 9. This CDR3 region has 13 residues. In nucleotides, the CDR3 is TGCAGCGTTGGAAGGACTAGTATAAGCGAGCAGTACTTC. Amino acid sequence: CSVGRTSISEQYF.

V is TRBV19 and J is TRBJ1-5; no clear D. The CDR3 contains 16 residues. The germline gives CDR1 LNHDA, CDR2 SQIVND (reference sequence). V dropped 9 bases and J dropped 5 bases, with 23 bases sitting between them. DNA of the CDR3: TGTGCCAGCACAGTGGCGGGAACTGCGGGCGATCAGCCCCAGCATTTT. Protein: CASTVAGTAGDQPQHF.

This chain connects TRBV28 to TRBJ2-7; D might be TRBD1 (6 bases). V lost 6 bases, J lost 0 bases, and 15 bases lay in between. The CDR3 consists of 15 residues. CDR1 and CDR2 from the germline V gene are MDHEN and SYDVKM. CDR3 amino acids: CASRITGSNSYEQYF. CDR3 sequence (DNA): TGTGCCAGCAGGATCACAGGGTCTAACTCCTACGAGCAGTACTTC. Supplemented by reference TRBV28 and TRBJ2-7, the full variable domain reads DVKVTQSSRYLVKRTGEKVFLECVQDMDHENMFWYRQDPGLGLRLIYFSYDVKMKEKGDIPEGYSVSREKKERFSLILESASTNQTSMYLCASRITGSNSYEQYFGPGTRLTVT.

CDR3: CASSLVIEQFF. The DNA for the CDR3 is TGTGCCAGCAGCTTAGTAATTGAGCAGTTCTTC. This chain links TRBV7-2 with TRBJ2-1, with D unclear. The CDR3 runs 11 residues. Looked up from germline, CDR1 is SGHTA and CDR2 is FQGNSA. V was clipped by 1 base and J by 9 bases, with 4 bases between them.

The CDR3 nucleotides read TGTGCCAGCAGCTTGACTAGCGGAGAGCAGTACTTC. This translates into CASSLTSGEQYF. This chain uses TRBV7-9 with TRBJ2-7; TRBD2 aligns across 9 bases. CDR1 is SEHNR, CDR2 FQNEAQ, per germline (reference sequence). The V and J ends lost 3 bases and 7 bases, in that order; junction bases with no gene match: 1. The CDR3 is 12 residues long.

In its sample, this clone was seen a few times. The rearrangement joins TRBV5-4 to TRBJ2-1, with 7 bases lining up with TRBD2. There are 15 residues in the CDR3. After removal of 1 base from V and 5 bases from J, the junction contained 6 bases not matched to a gene. The V gene's germline CDR1 is SGHNT and CDR2 YYREEE (reference sequence). The CDR3 DNA is TGTGCCAGCAGCTTGATAGCGGGCGACCACAATGAGCAGTTCTTC. It yields the protein CASSLIAGDHNEQFF. Based on the CDR3 plus reference TRBV5-4 and TRBJ2-1, the full variable domain is ETGVTQSPTHLIKTRGQQVTLRCSSQSGHNTVSWYQQALGQGPQFIFQYYREEENGRGNFPPRFSGLQFPNYSSELNVNALELDDSALYLCASSLIAGDHNEQFFGPGTRLTVL.

This rearrangement joins TRBV6-5 to TRBJ1-2; 7 nucleotides align to TRBD1. The CDR3 length is 13 residues. Unmatched junction bases numbered 3, after V lost 6 bases and J lost 2 bases. Germline-derived CDR1 and CDR2 are MNHEY and SVGAGI. The CDR3 DNA follows: TGTGCCAGCAGCCAACAGGGGAACTATGGCTACACCTTC. It specifies CASSQQGNYGYTF.

The CDR3: CTSSQEAGLAGGSDGGEQFF. The DNA for the CDR3 is TGCACCAGCAGCCAAGAAGCCGGACTAGCGGGAGGATCAGATGGGGGTGAGCAGTTCTTC. This chain links TRBV1 with TRBJ2-1; the D call of TRBD2 is as the table states it, not checked on the DNA. TRBV1 is labeled a pseudogene. This CDR3 contains 20 residues.

This chain joins TRBV7-9 and TRBJ2-1; D gene ambiguous. The germline CDR1 and CDR2 sequences are SEHNR and FQNEAQ (reference sequence). This CDR3 has 14 residues. V lost 6 bases, J lost 0 bases, and 9 bases lay in between. CDR3 sequence reads: CASSRPGSYNEQFF. The CDR3 region has the DNA TGTGCCAGCAGTAGGCCAGGCTCCTACAATGAGCAGTTCTTC.

The chain links TRBV7-9 to TRBJ2-7; 8 bases are shared with TRBD2. J gave up 2 bases and V 1 base, and 4 bases lay outside the gene matches. This CDR3 has 15 residues. Germline V lookup: CDR1 SEHNR, CDR2 FQNEAQ (reference sequence). CDR3: CASSLVERETYEQYF. CDR3 nucleotides: TGTGCCAGCAGCTTAGTGGAGCGGGAGACCTACGAGCAGTACTTC. The whole variable domain, remainder taken from reference TRBV7-9 and TRBJ2-7, is DTGVSQNPRHKITKRGQNVTFRCDPISEHNRLYWYRQTLGQGPEFLTYFQNEAQLEKSRLLSDRFSAERPKGSFSTLEIQRTEQGDSAMYLCASSLVERETYEQYFGPGTRLTVT.

The chain recombines TRBV6-4 with TRBJ2-1, with 7 bases lining up with TRBD1. Germline V gene sequence: CDR1 MRHNA, CDR2 SNTAGT. CDR3 size: 14 residues. V lost 2 bases to trimming and J lost 6 bases; unmatched junction nucleotides: 4. The CDR3 protein is CASSDRGLGNEQFF. CDR3 DNA sequence: TGTGCCAGCAGTGACAGGGGGCTAGGCAATGAGCAGTTCTTC.

The chain uses TRBV5-1 and TRBJ2-7; the D is unclear. The CDR3 is made up of 13 amino acids. The germline V gene encodes CDR1 SGHRS and CDR2 YFSETQ. The V and J ends lost 5 bases and 5 bases respectively, with 14 bases between them. The CDR3 spells CASSNPSTDEQYF. The CDR3 bases are TGCGCCAGCAGTAACCCATCTACCGACGAGCAGTACTTC.

The rearrangement links TRBV30 to TRBJ2-1, with D possibly TRBD1 on 6 matching bases. The ends were cut back, 5 bases at V and 3 bases at J, with 17 bases in the middle. CDR3 length equals 15 residues. Germline CDR1 reads GTSNPN; CDR2 reads SVGIG (reference sequence). The CDR3 is CAWERGQGNYNEQFF. The CDR3 DNA is TGTGCCTGGGAACGGGGTCAGGGGAACTACAATGAGCAGTTCTTC.

This clone was counted once. The chain recombines TRBV7-9 with TRBJ1-1; D uncertain. V dropped 4 bases and J dropped 0 bases, with 6 bases sitting between them. This CDR3 spans 13 amino acids. CDR1 is SEHNR, CDR2 FQNEAQ, per germline (reference sequence). The CDR3 DNA sequence: TGTGCCAGCAGCTCTAGAGTGAACACTGAAGCTTTCTTT. Translation gives CASSSRVNTEAFF.

The V and J genes are TRBV7-9 and TRBJ1-3; D remains unclear. V shed 6 bases and J shed 4 bases, with 13 bases lying between them. This CDR3 has 14 residues. Germline-derived CDR1 and CDR2 are SEHNR and FQNEAQ (reference sequence). Written as DNA, the CDR3 is TGTGCCAGCAGTCGAAAAGCGACCGGAAACACCATATATTTT. Its translation is CASSRKATGNTIYF. Using reference TRBV7-9 and TRBJ1-3 for the parts outside the CDR3, the full variable domain is DTGVSQNPRHKITKRGQNVTFRCDPISEHNRLYWYRQTLGQGPEFLTYFQNEAQLEKSRLLSDRFSAERPKGSFSTLEIQRTEQGDSAMYLCASSRKATGNTIYFGEGSWLTVV.

The rearrangement links TRBV20-1 to TRBJ2-7; tentative D call: TRBD2 (6 bases). CDR1 is DFQATT, CDR2 SNEGSKA, per germline (reference sequence). The length of the CDR3 is 14 residues. The V end lost 3 bases, the J end lost 0 bases, and 12 bases lay between the germline ends. CDR3 sequence: CSASRSSVSYEQYF. For the CDR3, the DNA is TGCAGTGCTAGTAGGTCTAGCGTCTCCTACGAGCAGTACTTC.

This chain uses TRBV10-3 with TRBJ1-2; 11 bases agree with TRBD1. CDR1 and CDR2 from the germline V gene are ENHRY and SYGVKD. With V trimmed by 8 bases and J by 4 bases, 6 bases remained unmatched. CDR3 size: 14 residues. CDR3 DNA sequence: TGTGCCATCGGACAGGGGGCGAGGGGCTATGGCTACACCTTC. Protein: CAIGQGARGYGYTF.

The chain recombines TRBV5-4 with TRBJ2-7, with 10 bases that match TRBD2. The CDR3 extends over 17 amino acids. V lost 3 bases to trimming and J lost 0 bases; unmatched junction nucleotides: 9. Germline CDR1 and CDR2: SGHNT and YYREEE (reference sequence). The CDR3 DNA is TGTGCCAGCAGCTCTCTACATAGCGGGGGGAGCTCCTACGAGCAGTACTTC. Its protein is CASSSLHSGGSSYEQYF.

This chain connects TRBV4-1 to TRBJ2-5; 9 nucleotides agree with TRBD1. V gave up 2 bases and J gave up 1 base; unmatched junction bases: 8. This CDR3 comprises 17 residues. Per the germline V gene, CDR1 is MGHRA and CDR2 is YSYEKL. The DNA of the CDR3 is TGCGCCAGCAGCCAACACCCCTCGACAGGGGGCCAAGAGACCCAGTACTTC. Amino acid sequence: CASSQHPSTGGQETQYF.

The chain employs TRBV5-1 and TRBJ2-5; D is ambiguous. V lost 0 bases to trimming and J lost 2 bases, with 8 bases between them. Germline CDR1 SGHRS, CDR2 YFSETQ. The CDR3 is 14 residues long. CDR3 in amino acids: CASSLGRIQETQYF. The CDR3 region has the DNA TGCGCCAGCAGCTTGGGCAGAATTCAAGAGACCCAGTACTTC.

This clone was recorded many times. CDR3 DNA: TGTGCCAGCAGTTTCGGAAGAGGGCATGGCTACACCTTC. Protein product: CASSFGRGHGYTF. V and J are TRBV12-3 or TRBV12-4 and TRBJ1-2; D ambiguous. This CDR3 is 13 amino acids long. Trimming stripped 3 bases from V and 6 bases from J, with 11 bases between.

J is TRBJ2-1 and V is TRBV9; D might be TRBD2 (6 bases). Germline V lookup: CDR1 SGDLS, CDR2 YYNGEE. The V end was cut by 4 bases, the J end by 4 bases, with 15 bases between. The CDR3 covers 15 residues. The CDR3 DNA follows: TGTGCCAGCAGCTCCCTCGGACTAACATACAATGAGCAGTTCTTC. It codes for CASSSLGLTYNEQFF.

The J gene is TRBJ2-2, the V gene TRBV4-3; 9 nucleotides agree with TRBD1. J gave up 4 bases and V 8 bases, and 5 bases lay outside the gene matches. CDR1 LGHNA and CDR2 YSLEER come from the germline V gene. The CDR3 loop spans 14 amino acids. CDR3 residues: CASGGQGGTGELFF. DNA of the CDR3: TGCGCCAGCGGGGGACAGGGTGGCACCGGGGAGCTGTTTTTT.

The chain uses TRBV3-1 (or the pseudogene TRBV3-2) and TRBJ2-1, with TRBD1 matching over 9 bases. The CDR3 covers 16 residues. J lost 2 bases, V lost 2 bases, and 4 bases had no gene match. CDR1 LGHDT and CDR2 YNNKEL come from the germline V gene (reference sequence). CDR3 sequence reads: CASSQQTGGTYNEQFF. CDR3 nucleotide sequence: TGTGCCAGCAGCCAACAGACAGGGGGTACCTACAATGAGCAGTTCTTC.

The chain recombines TRBV7-9 with TRBJ2-5; D call uncertain. This CDR3 contains 12 residues. Trimming removed 5 bases at V and 5 bases at J, with 9 bases between. Germline CDR1 reads SEHNR; CDR2 reads FQNEAQ (reference sequence). This CDR3 reads CASSSQWETQYF. CDR3 nucleotide sequence: TGTGCCAGCAGCAGTCAGTGGGAGACCCAGTACTTC.